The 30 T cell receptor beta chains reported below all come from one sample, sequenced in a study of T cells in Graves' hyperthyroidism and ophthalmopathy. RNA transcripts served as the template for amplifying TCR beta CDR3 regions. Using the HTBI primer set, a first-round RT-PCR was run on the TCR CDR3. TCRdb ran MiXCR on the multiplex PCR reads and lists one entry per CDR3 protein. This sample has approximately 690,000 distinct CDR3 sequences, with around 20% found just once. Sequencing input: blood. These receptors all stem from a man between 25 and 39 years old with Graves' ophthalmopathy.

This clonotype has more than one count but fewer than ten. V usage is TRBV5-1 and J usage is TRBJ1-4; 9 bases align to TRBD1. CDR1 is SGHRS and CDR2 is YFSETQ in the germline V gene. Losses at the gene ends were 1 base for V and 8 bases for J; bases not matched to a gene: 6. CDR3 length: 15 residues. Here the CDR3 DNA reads TGCGCCAGCAGCTTGTACAACAGGGGGCGAGAAAAACTGTTTTTT. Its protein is CASSLYNRGREKLFF.

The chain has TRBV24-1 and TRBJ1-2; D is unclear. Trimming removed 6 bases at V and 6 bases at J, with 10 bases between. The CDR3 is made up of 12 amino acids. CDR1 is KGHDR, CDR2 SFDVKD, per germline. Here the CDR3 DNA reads TGTGCCACCAGTCAAGGGCAGGATGGCTACACCTTC. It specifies CATSQGQDGYTF.

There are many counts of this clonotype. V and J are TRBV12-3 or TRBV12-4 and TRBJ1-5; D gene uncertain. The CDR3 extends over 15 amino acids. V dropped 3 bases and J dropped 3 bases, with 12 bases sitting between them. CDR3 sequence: CASSFRGLTNQPQHF. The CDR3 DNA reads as TGTGCCAGCAGTTTCCGCGGGTTGACCAATCAGCCCCAGCATTTT.

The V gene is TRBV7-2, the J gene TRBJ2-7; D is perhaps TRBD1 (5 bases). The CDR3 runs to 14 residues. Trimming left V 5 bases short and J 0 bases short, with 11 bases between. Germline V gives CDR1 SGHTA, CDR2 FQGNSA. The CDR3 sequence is CASSRRQSSYEQYF. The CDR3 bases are TGTGCCAGCAGCCGACGACAGAGCTCCTACGAGCAGTACTTC. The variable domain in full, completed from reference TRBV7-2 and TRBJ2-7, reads GAGVSQSPSNKVTEKGKDVELRCDPISGHTALYWYRQSLGQGLEFLIYFQGNSAPDKSGLPSDRFSAERTGGSVSTLTIQRTQQEDSAVYLCASSRRQSSYEQYFGPGTRLTVT.

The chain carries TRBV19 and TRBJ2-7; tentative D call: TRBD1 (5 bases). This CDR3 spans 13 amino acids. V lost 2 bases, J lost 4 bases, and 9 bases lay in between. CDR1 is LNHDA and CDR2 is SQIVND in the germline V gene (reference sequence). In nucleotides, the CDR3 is TGTGCCAGTAGTATAAAGCCAGGGTACGAGCAGTACTTC. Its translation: CASSIKPGYEQYF.

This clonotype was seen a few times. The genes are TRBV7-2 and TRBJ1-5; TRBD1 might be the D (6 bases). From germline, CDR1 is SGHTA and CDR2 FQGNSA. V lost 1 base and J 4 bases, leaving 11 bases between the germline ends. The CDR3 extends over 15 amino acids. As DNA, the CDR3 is TGTGCCAGCAGCTTAGACAGGGTAGATAATCAGCCCCAGCATTTT. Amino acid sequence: CASSLDRVDNQPQHF.

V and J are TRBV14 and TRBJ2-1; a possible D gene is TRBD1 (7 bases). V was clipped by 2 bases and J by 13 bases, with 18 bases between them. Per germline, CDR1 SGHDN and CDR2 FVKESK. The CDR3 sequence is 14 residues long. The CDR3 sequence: CASSQNAEGANQFF. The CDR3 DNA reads TGTGCCAGCAGCCAAAATGCGGAGGGGGCTAACCAGTTCTTC. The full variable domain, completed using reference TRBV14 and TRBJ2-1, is EAGVTQFPSHSVIEKGQTVTLRCDPISGHDNLYWYRRVMGKEIKFLLHFVKESKQDESGMPNNRFLAERTGGTYSTLKVQPAELEDSGVYFCASSQNAEGANQFFGPGTRLTVL.

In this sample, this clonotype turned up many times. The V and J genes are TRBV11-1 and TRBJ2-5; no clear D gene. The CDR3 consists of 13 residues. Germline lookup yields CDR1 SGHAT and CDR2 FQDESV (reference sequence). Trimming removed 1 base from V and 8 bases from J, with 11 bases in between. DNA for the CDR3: TGTGCCAGCAGCTTAGGAGAGGCCACAACCCAGTACTTC. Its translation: CASSLGEATTQYF. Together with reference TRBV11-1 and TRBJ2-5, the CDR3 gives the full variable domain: EAEVAQSPRYKITEKSQAVAFWCDPISGHATLYWYRQILGQGPELLVQFQDESVVDDSQLPKDRFSAERLKGVDSTLKIQPAELGDSAMYLCASSLGEATTQYFGPGTRLLVL.

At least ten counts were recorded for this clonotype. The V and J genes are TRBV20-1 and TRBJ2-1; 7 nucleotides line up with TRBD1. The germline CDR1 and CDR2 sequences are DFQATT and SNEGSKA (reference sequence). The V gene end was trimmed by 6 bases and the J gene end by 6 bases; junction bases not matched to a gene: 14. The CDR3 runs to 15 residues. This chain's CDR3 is CSANRGQVQVNEQFF. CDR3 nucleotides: TGCAGTGCCAACCGAGGACAGGTACAAGTCAATGAGCAGTTCTTC.

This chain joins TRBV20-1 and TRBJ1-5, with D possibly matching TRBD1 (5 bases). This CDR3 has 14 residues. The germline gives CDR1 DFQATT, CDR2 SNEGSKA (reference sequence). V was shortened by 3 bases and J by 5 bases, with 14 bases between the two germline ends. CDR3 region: CSASEGTSHQPQHF. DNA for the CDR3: TGCAGTGCTAGCGAAGGGACGTCTCATCAGCCCCAGCATTTT.

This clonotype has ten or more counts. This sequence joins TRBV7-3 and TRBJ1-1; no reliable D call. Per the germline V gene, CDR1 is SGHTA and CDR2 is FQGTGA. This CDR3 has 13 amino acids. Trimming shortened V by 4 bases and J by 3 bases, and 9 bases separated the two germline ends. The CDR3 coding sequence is TGTGCCAGCAGCTCCCAACGGGACACTGAAGCTTTCTTT. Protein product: CASSSQRDTEAFF.

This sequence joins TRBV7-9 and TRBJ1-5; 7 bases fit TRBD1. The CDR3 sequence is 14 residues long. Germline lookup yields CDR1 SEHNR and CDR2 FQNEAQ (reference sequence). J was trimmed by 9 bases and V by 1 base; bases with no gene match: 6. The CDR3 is CASSLGDSERPQHF. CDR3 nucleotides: TGTGCCAGCAGCTTAGGGGACAGTGAAAGGCCCCAGCATTTT.

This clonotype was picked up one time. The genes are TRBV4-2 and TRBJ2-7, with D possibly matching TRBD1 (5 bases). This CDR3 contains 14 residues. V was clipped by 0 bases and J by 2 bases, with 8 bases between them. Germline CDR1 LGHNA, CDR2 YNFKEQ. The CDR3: CASSQEQDAYEQYF. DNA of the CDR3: TGTGCCAGCAGCCAAGAACAGGATGCCTACGAGCAGTACTTC.

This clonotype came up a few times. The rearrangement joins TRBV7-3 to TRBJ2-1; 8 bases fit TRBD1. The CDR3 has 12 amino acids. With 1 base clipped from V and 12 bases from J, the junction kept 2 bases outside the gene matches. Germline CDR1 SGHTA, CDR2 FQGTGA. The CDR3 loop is CASSLMGQAQFF. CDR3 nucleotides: TGTGCCAGCAGCTTAATGGGACAGGCGCAGTTCTTC.

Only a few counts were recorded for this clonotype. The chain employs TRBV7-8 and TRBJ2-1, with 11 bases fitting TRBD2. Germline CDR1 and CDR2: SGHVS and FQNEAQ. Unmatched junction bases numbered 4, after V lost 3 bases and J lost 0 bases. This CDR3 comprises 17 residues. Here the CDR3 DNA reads TGTGCCAGCAGCTTTACTAGCGGGAGCCCCTCCTACAATGAGCAGTTCTTC. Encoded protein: CASSFTSGSPSYNEQFF.

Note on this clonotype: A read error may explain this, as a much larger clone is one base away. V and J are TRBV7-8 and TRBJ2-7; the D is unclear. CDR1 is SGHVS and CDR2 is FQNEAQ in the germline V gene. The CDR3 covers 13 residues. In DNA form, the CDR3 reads TGTACCAGCAGCTTACGGCTCTCCTACGAGCAGTACTTC. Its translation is CTSSLRLSYEQYF. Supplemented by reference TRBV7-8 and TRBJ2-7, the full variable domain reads GAGVSQSPRYKVAKRGQDVALRCDPISGHVSLFWYQQALGQGPEFLTYFQNEAQLDKSGLPSDRFFAERPEGSVSTLKIQRTQQEDSAVYLCTSSLRLSYEQYFGPGTRLTVT.

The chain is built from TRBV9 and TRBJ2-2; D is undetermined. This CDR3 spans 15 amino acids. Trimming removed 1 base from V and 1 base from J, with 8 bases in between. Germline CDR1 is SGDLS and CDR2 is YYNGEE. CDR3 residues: CASSVRQLNTGELFF. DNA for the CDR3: TGTGCCAGCAGCGTACGCCAGTTGAACACCGGGGAGCTGTTTTTT.

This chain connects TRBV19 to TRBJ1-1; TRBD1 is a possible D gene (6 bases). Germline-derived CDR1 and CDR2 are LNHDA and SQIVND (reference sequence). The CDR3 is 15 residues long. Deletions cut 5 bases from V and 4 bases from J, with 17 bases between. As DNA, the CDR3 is TGTGCCAGTAGTGTATCAGGGGCTCCGGGCACTGAAGCTTTCTTT. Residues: CASSVSGAPGTEAFF.

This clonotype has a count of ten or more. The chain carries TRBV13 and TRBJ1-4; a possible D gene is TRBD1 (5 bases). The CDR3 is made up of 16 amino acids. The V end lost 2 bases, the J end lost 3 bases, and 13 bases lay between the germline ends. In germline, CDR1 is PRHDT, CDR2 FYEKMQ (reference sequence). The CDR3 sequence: CASSLRGARANEKLFF. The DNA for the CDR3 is TGTGCCAGCAGCTTACGCGGGGCTCGGGCTAATGAAAAACTGTTTTTT.

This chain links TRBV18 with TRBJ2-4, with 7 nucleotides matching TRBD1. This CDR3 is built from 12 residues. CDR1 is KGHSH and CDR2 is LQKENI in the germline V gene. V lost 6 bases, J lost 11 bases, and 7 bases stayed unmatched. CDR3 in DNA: TGTGCCAGCTCGCTGAGGACAGGCCTTCAGTACTTC. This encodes CASSLRTGLQYF.

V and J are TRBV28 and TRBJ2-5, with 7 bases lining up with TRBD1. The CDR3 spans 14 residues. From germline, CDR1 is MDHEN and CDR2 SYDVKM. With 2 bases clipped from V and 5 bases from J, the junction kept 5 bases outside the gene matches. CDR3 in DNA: TGTGCCAGCAGTTTACAGGGGGTTCTGGAGACCCAGTACTTC. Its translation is CASSLQGVLETQYF.

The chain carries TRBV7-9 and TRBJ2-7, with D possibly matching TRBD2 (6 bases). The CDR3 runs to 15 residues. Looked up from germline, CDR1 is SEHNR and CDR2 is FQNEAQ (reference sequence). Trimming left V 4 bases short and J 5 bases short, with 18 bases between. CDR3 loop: CASSSRLVGTDEQYF. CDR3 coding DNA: TGTGCCAGCAGCTCGAGACTAGTGGGGACGGACGAGCAGTACTTC.

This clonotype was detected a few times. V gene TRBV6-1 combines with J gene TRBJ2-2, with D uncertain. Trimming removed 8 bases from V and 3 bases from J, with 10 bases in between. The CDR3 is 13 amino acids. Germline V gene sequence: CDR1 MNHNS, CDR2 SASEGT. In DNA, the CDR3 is TGTGCCAGCCGGAGCACGGACACCGGGGAGCTGTTTTTT. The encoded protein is CASRSTDTGELFF.

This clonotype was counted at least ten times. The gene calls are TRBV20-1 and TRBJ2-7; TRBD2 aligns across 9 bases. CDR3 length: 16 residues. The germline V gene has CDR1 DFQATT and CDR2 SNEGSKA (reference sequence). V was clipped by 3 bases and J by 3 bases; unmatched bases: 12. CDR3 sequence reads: CSASAGEAGGLYEQYF. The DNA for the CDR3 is TGCAGTGCTAGTGCGGGGGAAGCGGGAGGACTCTACGAGCAGTACTTC.

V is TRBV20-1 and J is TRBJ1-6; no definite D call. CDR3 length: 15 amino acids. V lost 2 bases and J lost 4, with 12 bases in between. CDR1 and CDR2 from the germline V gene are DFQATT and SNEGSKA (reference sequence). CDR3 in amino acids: CSARLRWQYNSPLHF. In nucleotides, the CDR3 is TGCAGTGCTAGACTAAGATGGCAGTATAATTCACCCCTCCACTTT.

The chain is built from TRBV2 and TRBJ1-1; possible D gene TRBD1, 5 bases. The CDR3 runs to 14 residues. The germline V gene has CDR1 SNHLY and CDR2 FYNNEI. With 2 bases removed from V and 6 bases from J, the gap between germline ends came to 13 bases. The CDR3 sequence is CASSESGVGAEAFF. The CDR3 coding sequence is TGTGCCAGCAGTGAATCGGGGGTCGGGGCTGAAGCTTTCTTT.

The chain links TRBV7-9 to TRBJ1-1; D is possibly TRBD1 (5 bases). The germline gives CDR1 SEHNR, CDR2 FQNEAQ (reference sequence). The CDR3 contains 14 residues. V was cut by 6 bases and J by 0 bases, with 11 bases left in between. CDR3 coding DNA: TGTGCCAGCAGATCCGGACAAATGAACACTGAAGCTTTCTTT. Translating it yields CASRSGQMNTEAFF.

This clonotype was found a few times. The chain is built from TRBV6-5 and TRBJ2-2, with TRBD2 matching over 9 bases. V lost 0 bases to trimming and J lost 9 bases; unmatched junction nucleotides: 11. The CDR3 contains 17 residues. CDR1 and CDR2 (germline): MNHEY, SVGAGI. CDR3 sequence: CASSYSVAGVGARELFF. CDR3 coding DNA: TGTGCCAGCAGTTACTCCGTAGCGGGAGTAGGGGCCCGGGAGCTGTTTTTT.

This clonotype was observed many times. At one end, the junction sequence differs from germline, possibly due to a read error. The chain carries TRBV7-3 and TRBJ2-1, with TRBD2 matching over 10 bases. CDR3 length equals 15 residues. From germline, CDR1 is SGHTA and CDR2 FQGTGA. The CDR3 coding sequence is TGTGCCAGCAGTTTAATAGCGGGAGGTTACAATGAGCAGTTCTTC. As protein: CASSLIAGGYNEQFF.

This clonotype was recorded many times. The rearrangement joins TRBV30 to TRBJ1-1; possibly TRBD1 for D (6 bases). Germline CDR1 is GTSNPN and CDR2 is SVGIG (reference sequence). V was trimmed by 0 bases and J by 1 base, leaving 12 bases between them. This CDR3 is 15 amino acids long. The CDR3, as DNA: TGTGCCTGGAGTGTACCGGACAGAAAGAACACTGAAGCTTTCTTT. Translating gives CAWSVPDRKNTEAFF.